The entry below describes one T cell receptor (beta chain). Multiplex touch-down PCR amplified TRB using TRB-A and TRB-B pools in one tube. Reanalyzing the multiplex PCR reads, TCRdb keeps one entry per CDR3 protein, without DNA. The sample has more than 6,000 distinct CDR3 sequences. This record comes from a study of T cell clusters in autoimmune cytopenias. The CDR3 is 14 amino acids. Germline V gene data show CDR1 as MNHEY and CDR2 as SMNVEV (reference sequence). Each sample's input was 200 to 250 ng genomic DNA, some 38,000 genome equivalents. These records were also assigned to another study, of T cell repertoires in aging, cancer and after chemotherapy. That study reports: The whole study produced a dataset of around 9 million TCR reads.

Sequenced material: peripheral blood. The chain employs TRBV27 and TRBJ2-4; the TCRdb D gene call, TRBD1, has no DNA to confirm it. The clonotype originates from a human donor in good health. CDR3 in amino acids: CASRGEIAKNIQYF.